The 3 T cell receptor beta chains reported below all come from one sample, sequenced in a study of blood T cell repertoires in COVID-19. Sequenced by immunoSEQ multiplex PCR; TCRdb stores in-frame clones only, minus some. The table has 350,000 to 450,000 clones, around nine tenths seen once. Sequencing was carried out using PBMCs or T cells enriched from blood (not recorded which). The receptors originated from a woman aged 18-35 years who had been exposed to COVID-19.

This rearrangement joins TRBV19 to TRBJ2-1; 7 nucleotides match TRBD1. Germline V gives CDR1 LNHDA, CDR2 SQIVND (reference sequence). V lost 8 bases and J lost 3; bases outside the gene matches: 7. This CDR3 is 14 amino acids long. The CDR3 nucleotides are TGTGCCAGTTCCCGGGACAGCTACTACAATGAGCAGTTCTTC. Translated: CASSRDSYYNEQFF.

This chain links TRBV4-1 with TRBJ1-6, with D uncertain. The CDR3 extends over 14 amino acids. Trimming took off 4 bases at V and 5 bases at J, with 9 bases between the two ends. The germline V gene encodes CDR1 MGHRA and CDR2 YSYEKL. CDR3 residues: CASSPGSNNSPLHF. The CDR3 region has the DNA TGCGCCAGCAGCCCGGGGTCTAATAATTCACCCCTCCACTTT.

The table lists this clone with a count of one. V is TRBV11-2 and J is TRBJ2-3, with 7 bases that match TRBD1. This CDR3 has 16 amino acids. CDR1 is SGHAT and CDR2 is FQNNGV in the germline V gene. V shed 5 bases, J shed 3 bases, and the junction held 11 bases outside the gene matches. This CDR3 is CASSLVGRQGTDTQYF. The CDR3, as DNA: TGTGCCAGCAGCCTCGTGGGGAGACAGGGAACAGATACGCAGTATTTT.